These 25 T cell receptor beta chains share one sample of origin, sequenced in a study of blood T cell repertoires in COVID-19. The repertoire was sequenced with immunoSEQ multiplex PCR; TCRdb's copy has only in-frame clones and lacks some. This table has 440,000 or so clones, about nine tenths appearing once. Specimen: peripheral blood. The receptors derive from a woman in her thirties or forties with COVID-19, enrolled during active disease.

This clone was counted a single time. The rearrangement links TRBV4-1 to TRBJ2-7, with 7 bases that match TRBD1. Trimming took 0 bases from V and 6 from J; bases not matched to a gene: 2. Germline V CDR1 and CDR2: MGHRA, YSYEKL. The CDR3 has 13 residues. CDR3 region: CASSQENRGEQYF. In DNA, the CDR3 is TGCGCCAGCAGCCAAGAGAACAGGGGCGAGCAGTACTTC.

The V call is TRBV3-1 (or the pseudogene TRBV3-2), the J call TRBJ2-3; D call uncertain. The CDR3 covers 14 residues. The V gene lost 0 bases and the J gene lost 5 bases, with 9 bases spanning the gap. The germline V gene encodes CDR1 LGHDT and CDR2 YNNKEL (reference sequence). The CDR3 nucleotides are TGTGCCAGCAGCCAAGAGCCCCCACTAGATACGCAGTATTTT. It is translated as CASSQEPPLDTQYF.

In the case of this clone: This sequence may be a read error, since a much larger clone differs from it by one base. This sequence joins TRBV2 and TRBJ1-6, with TRBD1 as a possible D gene (6 bases). Trimming left V 5 bases short and J 5 bases short, with 13 bases between. The CDR3 length is 15 residues. The germline gives CDR1 SNHLY, CDR2 FYNNEI. This chain's CDR3 is CASSPQGMDNSPLHF. For the CDR3, the DNA is TGTGCCAGCAGTCCCCAGGGGATGGATAATTCACCCCTCCACTTT. The full variable domain, completed using reference TRBV2 and TRBJ1-6, is EPEVTQTPSHQVTQMGQEVILRCVPISNHLYFYWYRQILGQKVEFLVSFYNNEISEKSEIFDDQFSVERPDGSNFTLKIRSTKLEDSAMYFCASSPQGMDNSPLHFGNGTRLTVT.

The chain carries TRBV3-1 (or the pseudogene TRBV3-2) and TRBJ2-7; 7 bases are a match to TRBD2. Germline V gene data show CDR1 as LGHDT and CDR2 as YNNKEL (reference sequence). CDR3 length: 14 amino acids. V trimming: 4 bases; J trimming: 5 bases; junction bases outside the gene matches: 8. CDR3 protein: CASSPLLSGNEQYF. The CDR3 DNA reads TGTGCCAGCAGCCCCCTCCTGAGCGGGAACGAGCAGTACTTC.

This chain connects TRBV27 to TRBJ2-7, with 10 bases aligning to TRBD1. This CDR3 region has 15 residues. The V gene end was trimmed by 5 bases and the J gene end by 5 bases; junction bases not matched to a gene: 9. Germline V gene lookup returns CDR1 MNHEY and CDR2 SMNVEV (reference sequence). The CDR3 loop reads CASSVRQGAFDEQYF. The CDR3 nucleotides read TGTGCCAGCAGTGTAAGACAGGGGGCTTTTGACGAGCAGTACTTC.

The chain couples TRBV4-1 to TRBJ2-1; TRBD2 matches 13 bases. In germline, CDR1 is MGHRA, CDR2 YSYEKL. Losses at the gene ends were 0 bases for V and 0 bases for J; bases not matched to a gene: 8. The CDR3 has 20 amino acids. CDR3 in DNA: TGCGCCAGCAGCCAAGATAGGGGACTAGCGGGGAAGAGCTCCTACAATGAGCAGTTCTTC. It translates to CASSQDRGLAGKSSYNEQFF.

This clone was recorded at least ten times. This chain uses TRBV4-3 with TRBJ1-4, with TRBD1 matching over 7 bases. The germline V gene encodes CDR1 LGHNA and CDR2 YSLEER. The V segment lost 1 base and the J segment 8 bases; nucleotides outside the gene matches: 1. CDR3 size: 13 residues. The CDR3 is CASSQVGGEKLFF. CDR3 in DNA: TGCGCCAGCAGCCAAGTAGGGGGCGAAAAACTGTTTTTT.

The J gene is TRBJ1-5, the V gene TRBV6-6; D is unclear. CDR3 length: 16 residues. Trimming removed 0 bases from V and 5 bases from J, with 14 bases in between. Germline loops: CDR1 MNHNY, CDR2 SVGAGI (reference sequence). CDR3 loop: CASSYSRGFGDQPQHF. The CDR3 DNA sequence: TGTGCCAGCAGTTACTCTCGAGGGTTCGGAGATCAGCCCCAGCATTTT.

With regard to this clone: The identical CDR3 is also encoded by other nucleotide sequences in the sample. V usage is TRBV29-1 and J usage is TRBJ1-5; 10 bases fit TRBD1. Germline assignment: CDR1 SQVTM and CDR2 ANQGSEA. J gave up 5 bases and V 4 bases, and 2 bases lay outside the gene matches. The CDR3 length is 13 residues. The CDR3 here is CSVGTGGDQPQHF. As DNA, the CDR3 is TGCAGCGTTGGGACAGGGGGGGATCAGCCCCAGCATTTT. Combining the CDR3 with reference TRBV29-1 and TRBJ1-5 gives the whole variable domain SAVISQKPSRDICQRGTSLTIQCQVDSQVTMMFWYRQQPGQSLTLIATANQGSEATYESGFVIDKFPISRPNLTFSTLTVSNMSPEDSSIYLCSVGTGGDQPQHFGDGTRLSIL.

On this clone itself: The junction departs from germline at one end; a sequencing error may be responsible. The rearrangement links TRBV7-2 to TRBJ1-1; the D is unclear. CDR3 size: 17 residues. CDR1 is SGHTA, CDR2 FQGNSA, per germline. CDR3 amino acids: CASSLDPLGRVNTEAFF. Here the CDR3 DNA reads TGTGCCAGCAGTTTAGACCCCCTTGGCCGGGTAAACACTGAAGCTTTCTTT.

V and J are TRBV7-3 and TRBJ2-5; 11 nucleotides match TRBD1. J lost 5 bases, V lost 2 bases, and 7 bases had no gene match. Germline V gene sequence: CDR1 SGHTA, CDR2 FQGTGA. The CDR3 sequence is 16 residues long. The CDR3 here is CASSLSGQGAMETQYF. CDR3 in DNA: TGTGCCAGCAGCTTATCTGGACAGGGGGCAATGGAGACCCAGTACTTC.

V gene TRBV28 combines with J gene TRBJ2-5, with 11 bases that match TRBD1. The germline V gene encodes CDR1 MDHEN and CDR2 SYDVKM. J was trimmed by 4 bases and V by 1 base; bases with no gene match: 5. This CDR3 has 16 residues. This CDR3 reads CASSLFGQGARETQYF. In nucleotides, the CDR3 is TGTGCCAGCAGTTTATTTGGACAGGGGGCGCGAGAGACCCAGTACTTC.

V usage is TRBV3-1 (or the pseudogene TRBV3-2) and J usage is TRBJ1-6; 7 bases match TRBD1. The V gene end was trimmed by 1 base and the J gene end by 5 bases; junction bases not matched to a gene: 5. CDR3 length: 16 residues. From germline, CDR1 is LGHDT and CDR2 YNNKEL (reference sequence). The CDR3: CASSQAGDRNNSPLHF. CDR3 DNA: TGTGCCAGCAGCCAAGCGGGGGACAGAAATAATTCACCCCTCCACTTT.

This rearrangement joins TRBV7-9 to TRBJ1-1; a possible D gene is TRBD1 (5 bases). Germline lookup yields CDR1 SEHNR and CDR2 FQNEAQ (reference sequence). This CDR3 is 12 amino acids long. V lost 1 base and J 8 bases, leaving 8 bases between the germline ends. The CDR3: CASSLGAGEAFF. The DNA of the CDR3 is TGTGCCAGCAGCTTAGGGGCAGGGGAAGCTTTCTTT.

The J gene is TRBJ2-7, the V gene TRBV5-6; tentative D call: TRBD1 (5 bases). The CDR3 covers 15 residues. Germline CDR1 reads SGHDT; CDR2 reads YYEEEE. Deletions cut 3 bases from V and 6 bases from J, with 19 bases between. The CDR3, as DNA: TGTGCCAGCAGCTGGGCTACCTCAGGGTTAGGCGAGCAGTACTTC. Translation: CASSWATSGLGEQYF. The full variable domain, rest sourced from reference TRBV5-6 and TRBJ2-7, is DAGVTQSPTHLIKTRGQQVTLRCSPKSGHDTVSWYQQALGQGPQFIFQYYEEEERQRGNFPDRFSGHQFPNYSSELNVNALLLGDSALYLCASSWATSGLGEQYFGPGTRLTVT.

This clone was seen a handful of times. The CDR3 spells CASSDPGTGTFGYTF. CDR3 sequence (DNA): TGTGCCAGCAGTGACCCCGGGACAGGGACCTTCGGCTACACCTTC. The rearrangement joins TRBV6-2 or TRBV6-3 to TRBJ1-2; 9 nucleotides align to TRBD1. Losses at the gene ends were 5 bases for V and 8 bases for J; bases not matched to a gene: 12. Germline V lookup: CDR1 MNHEY, CDR2 SVGEGT. This CDR3 spans 15 amino acids.

The CDR3 sequence: CASSSFSTDTQYF. CDR3 DNA sequence: TGTGCCAGCAGCTCCTTTAGCACAGATACGCAGTATTTT. This chain connects TRBV7-9 to TRBJ2-3, with D uncertain. In germline, CDR1 is SEHNR, CDR2 FQNEAQ (reference sequence). This CDR3 is 13 amino acids long. V dropped 4 bases and J dropped 0 bases, with 5 bases sitting between them.

J is TRBJ2-2 and V is TRBV19; D remains ambiguous. Germline V lookup: CDR1 LNHDA, CDR2 SQIVND (reference sequence). This CDR3 region has 14 residues. V shed 3 bases and J shed 8 bases, with 13 bases lying between them. CDR3 nucleotides: TGTGCCAGTAGTATCAGTGGCCGATCAGGGGAGCTGTTTTTT. The encoded protein is CASSISGRSGELFF. Full variable domain (outside the CDR3, taken from reference TRBV19 and TRBJ2-2): DGGITQSPKYLFRKEGQNVTLSCEQNLNHDAMYWYRQDPGQGLRLIYYSQIVNDFQKGDIAEGYSVSREKKESFPLTVTSAQKNPTAFYLCASSISGRSGELFFGEGSRLTVL.

CDR3: CASTPGQGFYEQYF. Written as DNA, the CDR3 is TGTGCCAGCACCCCGGGACAGGGATTCTACGAGCAGTACTTC. The gene calls are TRBV28 and TRBJ2-7, with TRBD1 matching 9 bases. CDR1 MDHEN and CDR2 SYDVKM come from the germline V gene. The J segment lost 3 bases and the V segment lost 7 bases, leaving 7 bases of the junction unmatched. The CDR3 runs 14 residues.

The chain combines TRBV6-5 with TRBJ1-2, with 8 nucleotides matching TRBD1. The CDR3 runs to 15 residues. With V trimmed by 4 bases and J by 7 bases, 11 bases remained unmatched. From germline, CDR1 is MNHEY and CDR2 SVGAGI. Here the CDR3 DNA reads TGTGCCAGCAGTTGGGACTCAAGGACAGGGAGTGGCTACACCTTC. This encodes CASSWDSRTGSGYTF.

The chain uses TRBV19 and TRBJ1-5; possible D gene TRBD1, 6 bases. Germline loops: CDR1 LNHDA, CDR2 SQIVND (reference sequence). The CDR3 has 15 amino acids. Trimming removed 3 bases from V and 5 bases from J, with 14 bases in between. The CDR3 loop is CASSMDRTTHQPQHF. CDR3 DNA sequence: TGTGCCAGTAGTATGGACAGAACGACCCATCAGCCCCAGCATTTT.

This clone was counted a few times. This chain joins TRBV28 and TRBJ1-1, with D possibly TRBD1 on 5 matching bases. The CDR3 is made up of 14 amino acids. Germline V lookup: CDR1 MDHEN, CDR2 SYDVKM. DNA of the CDR3: TGTGCAGGGAGGGGAGCGGGGGGGAACACTGAAGCTTTCTTT. Protein: CAGRGAGGNTEAFF.

The chain uses TRBV27 and TRBJ1-6; D is unclear. The CDR3 contains 13 residues. CDR1 MNHEY and CDR2 SMNVEV come from the germline V gene (reference sequence). Between the trimmed V and J ends, which lost 6 bases and 8 bases, there was a span of 11 bases. CDR3 region: CASSRGRDSPLHF. The DNA for the CDR3 is TGTGCCAGCAGCCGGGGTCGGGATTCACCCCTCCACTTT.

This sequence joins TRBV6-5 and TRBJ2-3; no definite D call. V was clipped by 0 bases and J by 4 bases, with 8 bases between them. CDR1 and CDR2 from the germline V gene are MNHEY and SVGAGI. The CDR3 has 14 amino acids. In DNA, the CDR3 is TGTGCCAGCAGTTACTCGTCCGTTTCAGATACGCAGTATTTT. Its protein product is CASSYSSVSDTQYF.

The gene calls are TRBV6-5 and TRBJ1-4; TRBD1 agrees at 11 bases. J was trimmed by 8 bases and V by 6 bases; bases with no gene match: 8. The CDR3 is 15 residues long. Germline V lookup: CDR1 MNHEY, CDR2 SVGAGI. Here the CDR3 reads CASRSPGQGDEKLFF. The CDR3 DNA reads as TGTGCCAGCAGATCACCGGGACAGGGGGACGAAAAACTGTTTTTT.